This T cell receptor (beta chain) was sequenced in a study of blood T cell repertoires in COVID-19 (dated by TCRdb to 2020 to 2022). About the full investigation: The collaborator samples originated in the United States, Italy and Spain and spanned the acute and convalescent phases of COVID-19. The material from the prospective study consisted of cDNA or gDNA derived from T cells, B-cell-depleted T cells, or PBMCs. Deeply sampled blood TCRbeta repertoires from subjects exposed to, actively infected with, or recovered from COVID-19 were included in the dataset. A freely available public database, intended as a resource for researchers studying the immune response to SARS-CoV-2, is where the repertoires were released. Samples were obtained from the ongoing ImmuneRACE study (first 160 participants) and from some 1,300 subjects provided by 6 global collaborators. The sample metadata nearly always contained a de-identified subject ID, COVID-19 status, age in years and sex. Where available, HLA class I and class II types were taken from metadata supplied by the sample provider and were not determined by assay-based typing. Beyond this particular receptor, the publication reports: The quantity of clinical and demographic metadata differed by source and by participant and was supplied without curation.

V is trimmed back by 5 bases and J by 5 bases, and the junction contains 8 bases that no gene match accounts for. The CDR3 measures 16 amino acids from cysteine to phenylalanine. Here the CDR3 DNA is all that survives: 48 bases in frame from base 1. CDR1 is given as MDHEN and CDR2 as SYDVKM, both from the germline V gene. As concerns this clone: The specificity of this receptor is unknown. Qualities for individual bases were not recorded, and no much larger clone is one base off.

Each collaborating institution followed its own protocols to collect whole blood in K2EDTA tubes. Collaborator samples were shipped for TCRbeta analysis as frozen whole blood, isolated PBMCs, or DNA extracted from either sample type. TCRbeta CDR3 regions were amplified from genomic DNA using the immunoSEQ Assay, a bias-controlled multiplex PCR. Per the original workflow: The number of nucleated cells in each sample was estimated from the amplification of reference gene primers within the assay. To quantify the absolute abundance of each unique TCRbeta CDR3 rearrangement, sequence reads were collapsed and filtered. For each sample, productive Simpson clonality was calculated by taking the square root of Simpson's diversity index across productive rearrangements. Entries here come from immuneACCESS through TCRdb and include only in-frame sequences with V and J called. Some clones fail to appear in such tables; in the studies checked, an unresolved V gene covers under half of the shortfall, and the cause of the remainder is unknown. V and J calls and clone size are those listed in that table; D and trimming were worked out from the DNA. The sample yields about 44,000 clones; approximately 89% were counted once. The ten largest clones represent about 1.2% of the sample.

This clonotype was sampled from a woman in her thirties or forties with acute or convalescent COVID-19. Sequenced input: peripheral blood. The sequence joins TRBV28 to TRBJ2-3, with 12 central nucleotides matching TRBD2. For the CDR3, the sequence is CASSQGLAGFVDTQYF. The nucleotide sequence reads TGTGCCAGCAGTCAAGGACTAGCGGGGTTCGTAGATACGCAGTATTTT.